This T cell receptor (beta chain) was retrieved from a study of shared clonotypes between healthy human individuals. Findings of the study overall: Generally, estimated richness proved larger in naive subsets than it did in memory subsets. Deeper or shallower sequencing was expected to change how clonotypes are shared among donors.

In the case of this clone: Its antigen is undetermined.

In germline, CDR1 is LNHNV, CDR2 YYDKDF (reference sequence). The CDR3 sequence is 15 residues long. After removal of 3 bases from V and 9 bases from J, the junction contained 9 bases not matched to a gene. Across several immunoSEQ plates, the genomic DNA of each subset was split evenly. Using immunoSEQ multiplex PCR, the repertoire was profiled, and TCRdb retains in-frame clones only, with some absent. Counted here are 2.5 million or so clones, about 92% occurring once; the ten biggest clones make up over 0.12%. This chain joins TRBV15 and TRBJ2-1; TRBD2 aligns across 9 bases. The specimen sequenced was naive CD4+ T cells sorted from blood. Sample subset: CD45RA+ positively selected. The receptor was isolated from a man between 18 and 29 years old in good health. This CDR3 is CATSRRSGSFSEQFF. The CDR3, as DNA: TGTGCCACCAGCAGGCGTAGCGGGAGTTTTTCTGAGCAGTTCTTC. The full variable domain, completed using reference TRBV15 and TRBJ2-1, is DAMVIQNPRYQVTQFGKPVTLSCSQTLNHNVMYWYQQKSSQAPKLLFHYYDKDFNNEADTPDNFQSRRPNTSFCFLDIRSPGLGDTAMYLCATSRRSGSFSEQFFGPGTRLTVL.